This TCR beta chain was recorded in a study of response to subunit inactivated influenza vaccine. Overall study findings and caveats: Researchers suggested that each seasonal influenza vaccination recruits few new T cells.

The ends lost 7 bases at V and 3 bases at J; junction bases unmatched: 8. This CDR3 region has 14 residues. The germline gives CDR1 MDHEN, CDR2 SYDVKM. From the RT-PCR reads, TCRdb called clonotypes with MiXCR, one entry per CDR3 protein. The sample shows 150,000 or so distinct CDR3 sequences, about 10% of them seen only once. This clonotype has at least ten counts. Its antigen is still unknown. The sequence was collected from a man between 50 and 69 years old who received an inactivated influenza vaccine. The sample consisted of CD8+ T cells sorted from PBMCs, taken less than 30 months after vaccination. J is TRBJ2-7 and V is TRBV28; 8 nucleotides match TRBD2. The CDR3 is CASTRAGDLYEQYF. CDR3 DNA: TGTGCCAGCACCCGAGCGGGAGACCTCTACGAGCAGTACTTC. The whole variable domain, filled in from reference TRBV28 and TRBJ2-7, reads DVKVTQSSRYLVKRTGEKVFLECVQDMDHENMFWYRQDPGLGLRLIYFSYDVKMKEKGDIPEGYSVSREKKERFSLILESASTNQTSMYLCASTRAGDLYEQYFGPGTRLTVT.